This TCR beta chain was sequenced for a study of CD8+CD57+ T cells in acquired aplastic anemia. V gave up 7 bases and J gave up 4 bases, with 18 bases separating them. Germline V CDR1 and CDR2: SGDLS, YYNGEE. The CDR3 consists of 15 residues. Genomic DNA served as template for TCR beta VDJ and CDR3 profiling. TCRdb processed the reads anew with MiXCR; each CDR3 protein has one entry. This sample has about 180,000 distinct CDR3 sequences, with approximately 48% found just once. Sequenced patients had shown CD8+CD57+ cell expansion by flow cytometry. The sample consisted of sorted CD4+, CD8+, or CD8+CD57+ T cells (not recorded which) from PBMCs. This TCR came from a human donor with aplastic anemia. The chain uses TRBV9 and TRBJ1-3, with TRBD1 as a possible D gene (6 bases). DNA of the CDR3: TGTGCCAGCGGACCGGGACAAGAAGCCGGAAACACCATATATTTT. The encoded protein is CASGPGQEAGNTIYF.